Below, 2 T cell receptor beta chains from the same sample are listed, as sequenced in a study of blood T cell repertoires in COVID-19. The repertoire was sequenced with immunoSEQ multiplex PCR; TCRdb's copy has only in-frame clones and lacks some. The sample carries 290,000 or so clones, roughly 86% recorded once. The sample taken for sequencing was peripheral blood. These receptors originate from a man aged 70 or older with acute or convalescent COVID-19.

This chain joins TRBV7-2 and TRBJ2-5; the match to TRBD2 covers 7 bases. CDR3 length: 18 residues. J was trimmed by 4 bases and V by 3 bases; bases with no gene match: 17. The germline gives CDR1 SGHTA, CDR2 FQGNSA. The CDR3 DNA follows: TGTGCCAGCAGCTTTGGGGCAGGCGTAGCGGGCCGAAGAGAGACCCAGTACTTC. It specifies CASSFGAGVAGRRETQYF.

This chain uses TRBV19 with TRBJ1-5; D is ambiguous. V was clipped by 3 bases and J by 3 bases, with 9 bases between them. Germline loops: CDR1 LNHDA, CDR2 SQIVND (reference sequence). This CDR3 spans 14 amino acids. The DNA of the CDR3 is TGTGCCAGTAGTATTAGCCAGTACAATCAGCCCCAGCATTTT. The encoded protein is CASSISQYNQPQHF.